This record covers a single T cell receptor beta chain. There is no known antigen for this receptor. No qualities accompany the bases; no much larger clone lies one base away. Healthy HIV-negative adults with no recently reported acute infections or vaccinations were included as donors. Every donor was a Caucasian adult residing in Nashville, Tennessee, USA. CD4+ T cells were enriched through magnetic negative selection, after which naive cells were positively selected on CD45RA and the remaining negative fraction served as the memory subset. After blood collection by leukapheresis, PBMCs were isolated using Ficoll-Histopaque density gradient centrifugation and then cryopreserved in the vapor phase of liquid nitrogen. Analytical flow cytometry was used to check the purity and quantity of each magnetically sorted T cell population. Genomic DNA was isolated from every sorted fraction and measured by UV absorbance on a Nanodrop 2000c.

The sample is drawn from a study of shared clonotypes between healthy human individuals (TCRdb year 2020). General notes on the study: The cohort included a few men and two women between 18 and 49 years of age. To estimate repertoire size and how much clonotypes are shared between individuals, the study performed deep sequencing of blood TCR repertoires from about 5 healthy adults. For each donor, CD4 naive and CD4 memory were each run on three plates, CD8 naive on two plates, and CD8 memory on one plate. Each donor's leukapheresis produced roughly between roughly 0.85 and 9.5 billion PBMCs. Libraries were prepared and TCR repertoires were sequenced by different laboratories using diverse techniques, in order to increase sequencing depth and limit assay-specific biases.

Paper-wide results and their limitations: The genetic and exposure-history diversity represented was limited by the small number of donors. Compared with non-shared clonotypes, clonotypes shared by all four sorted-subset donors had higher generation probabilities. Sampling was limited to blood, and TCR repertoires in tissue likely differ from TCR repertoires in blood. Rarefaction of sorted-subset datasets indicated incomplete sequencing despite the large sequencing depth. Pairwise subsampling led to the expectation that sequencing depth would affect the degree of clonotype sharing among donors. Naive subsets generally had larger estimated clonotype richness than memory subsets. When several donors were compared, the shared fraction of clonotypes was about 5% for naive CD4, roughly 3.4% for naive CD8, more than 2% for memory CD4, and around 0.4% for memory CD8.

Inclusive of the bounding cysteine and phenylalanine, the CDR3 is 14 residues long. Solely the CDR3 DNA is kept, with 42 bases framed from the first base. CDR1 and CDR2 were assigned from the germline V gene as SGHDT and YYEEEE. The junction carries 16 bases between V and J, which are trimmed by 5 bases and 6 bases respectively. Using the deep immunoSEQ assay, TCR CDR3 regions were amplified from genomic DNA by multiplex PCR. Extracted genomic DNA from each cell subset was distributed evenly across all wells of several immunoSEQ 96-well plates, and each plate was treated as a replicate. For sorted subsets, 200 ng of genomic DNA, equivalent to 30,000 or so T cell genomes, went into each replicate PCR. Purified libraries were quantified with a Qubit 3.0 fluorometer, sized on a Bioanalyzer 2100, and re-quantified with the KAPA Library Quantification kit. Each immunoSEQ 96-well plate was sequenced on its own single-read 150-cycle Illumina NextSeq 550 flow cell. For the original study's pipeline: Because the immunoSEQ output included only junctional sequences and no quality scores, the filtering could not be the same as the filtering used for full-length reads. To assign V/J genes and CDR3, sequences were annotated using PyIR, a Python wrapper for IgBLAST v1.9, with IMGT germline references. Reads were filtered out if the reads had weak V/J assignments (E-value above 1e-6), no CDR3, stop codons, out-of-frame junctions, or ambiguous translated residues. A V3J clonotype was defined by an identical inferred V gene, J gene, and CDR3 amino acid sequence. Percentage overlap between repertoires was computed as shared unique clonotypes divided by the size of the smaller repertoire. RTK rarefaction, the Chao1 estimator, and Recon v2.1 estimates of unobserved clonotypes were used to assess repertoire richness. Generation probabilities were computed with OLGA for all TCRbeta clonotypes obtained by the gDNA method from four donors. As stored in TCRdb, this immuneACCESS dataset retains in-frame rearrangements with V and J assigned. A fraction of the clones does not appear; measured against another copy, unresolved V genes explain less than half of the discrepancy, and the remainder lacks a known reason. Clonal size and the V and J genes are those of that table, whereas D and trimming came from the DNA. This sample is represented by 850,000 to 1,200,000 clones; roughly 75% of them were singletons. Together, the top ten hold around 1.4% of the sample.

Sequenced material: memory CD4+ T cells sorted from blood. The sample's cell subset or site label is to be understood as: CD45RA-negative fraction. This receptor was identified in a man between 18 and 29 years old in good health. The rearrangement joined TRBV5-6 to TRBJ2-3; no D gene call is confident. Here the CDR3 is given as CASRFGVTVDTQYF. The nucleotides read TGTGCCAGCAGATTTGGGGTCACTGTCGATACGCAGTATTTT.